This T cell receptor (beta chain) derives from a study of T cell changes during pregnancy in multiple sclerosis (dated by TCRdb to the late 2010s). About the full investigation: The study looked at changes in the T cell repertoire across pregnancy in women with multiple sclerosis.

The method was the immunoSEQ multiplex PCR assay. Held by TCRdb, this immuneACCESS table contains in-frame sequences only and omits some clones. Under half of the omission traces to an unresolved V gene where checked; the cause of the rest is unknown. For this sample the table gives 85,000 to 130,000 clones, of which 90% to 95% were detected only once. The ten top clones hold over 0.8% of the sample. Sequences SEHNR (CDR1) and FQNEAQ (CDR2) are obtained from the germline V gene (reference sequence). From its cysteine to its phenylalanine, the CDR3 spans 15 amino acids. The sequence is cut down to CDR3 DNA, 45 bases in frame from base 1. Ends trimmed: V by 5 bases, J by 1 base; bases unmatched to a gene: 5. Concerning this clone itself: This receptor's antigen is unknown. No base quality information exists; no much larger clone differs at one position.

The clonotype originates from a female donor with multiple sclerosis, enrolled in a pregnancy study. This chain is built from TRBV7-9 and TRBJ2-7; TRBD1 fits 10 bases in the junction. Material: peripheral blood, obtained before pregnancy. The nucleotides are TGTGCCAGCAGCCCCGCGGGACAGGGGTCCTACGAGCAGTACTTC. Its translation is CASSPAGQGSYEQYF.